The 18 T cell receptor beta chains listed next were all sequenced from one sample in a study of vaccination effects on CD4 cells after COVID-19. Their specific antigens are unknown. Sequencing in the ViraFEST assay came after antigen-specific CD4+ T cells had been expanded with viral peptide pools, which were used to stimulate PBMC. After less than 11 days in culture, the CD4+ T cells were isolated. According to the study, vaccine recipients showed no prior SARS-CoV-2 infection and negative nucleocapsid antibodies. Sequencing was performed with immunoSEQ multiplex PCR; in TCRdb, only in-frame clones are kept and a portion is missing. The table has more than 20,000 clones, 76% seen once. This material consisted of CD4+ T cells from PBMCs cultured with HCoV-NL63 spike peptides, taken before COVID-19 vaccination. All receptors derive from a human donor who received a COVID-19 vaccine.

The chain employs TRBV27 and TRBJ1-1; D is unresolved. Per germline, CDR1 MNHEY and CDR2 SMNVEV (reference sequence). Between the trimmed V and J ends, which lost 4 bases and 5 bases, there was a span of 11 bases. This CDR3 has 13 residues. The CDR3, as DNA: TGTGCCAGCAGTTATCAAAGGTGGACTGAAGCTTTCTTT. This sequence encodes CASSYQRWTEAFF.

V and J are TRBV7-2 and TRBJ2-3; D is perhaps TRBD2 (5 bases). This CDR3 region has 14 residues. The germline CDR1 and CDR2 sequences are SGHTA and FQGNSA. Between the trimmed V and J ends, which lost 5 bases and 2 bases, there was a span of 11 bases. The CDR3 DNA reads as TGTGCCAGCAGCCAGGACTCCTACACAGATACGCAGTATTTT. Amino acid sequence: CASSQDSYTDTQYF.

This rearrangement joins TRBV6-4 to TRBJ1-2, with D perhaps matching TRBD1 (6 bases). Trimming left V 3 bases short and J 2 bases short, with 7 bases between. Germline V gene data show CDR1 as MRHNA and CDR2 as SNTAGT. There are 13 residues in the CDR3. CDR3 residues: CASSETGNYGYTF. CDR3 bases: TGTGCCAGCAGTGAAACAGGGAACTATGGCTACACCTTC.

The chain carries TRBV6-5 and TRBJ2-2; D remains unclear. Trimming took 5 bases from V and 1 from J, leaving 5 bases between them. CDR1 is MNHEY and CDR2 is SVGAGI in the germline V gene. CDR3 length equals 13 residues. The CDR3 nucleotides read TGTGCCAGCAGTCCACAGAACACCGGGGAGCTGTTTTTT. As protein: CASSPQNTGELFF.

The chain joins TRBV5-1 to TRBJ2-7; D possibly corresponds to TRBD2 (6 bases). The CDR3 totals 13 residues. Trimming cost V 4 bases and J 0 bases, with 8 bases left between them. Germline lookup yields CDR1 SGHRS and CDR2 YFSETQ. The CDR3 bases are TGCGCCAGCAGCCCCGGGGGCTCCTACGAGCAGTACTTC. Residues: CASSPGGSYEQYF.

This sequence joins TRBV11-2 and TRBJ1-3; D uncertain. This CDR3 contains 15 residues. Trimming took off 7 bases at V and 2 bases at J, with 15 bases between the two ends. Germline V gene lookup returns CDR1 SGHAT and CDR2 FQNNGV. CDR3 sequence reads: CASTPYIGTGNTIYF. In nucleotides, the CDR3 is TGTGCCAGCACCCCCTACATAGGTACTGGAAACACCATATATTTT.

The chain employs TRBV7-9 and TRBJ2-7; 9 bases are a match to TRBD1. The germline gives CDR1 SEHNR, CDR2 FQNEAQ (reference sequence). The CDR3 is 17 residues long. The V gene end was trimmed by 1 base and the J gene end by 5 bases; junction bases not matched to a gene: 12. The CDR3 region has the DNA TGTGCCAGCAGCTTAGACCCGTGGGACAGGGCCGACCACGAGCAGTACTTC. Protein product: CASSLDPWDRADHEQYF. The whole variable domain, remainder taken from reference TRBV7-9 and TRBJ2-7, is DTGVSQNPRHKITKRGQNVTFRCDPISEHNRLYWYRQTLGQGPEFLTYFQNEAQLEKSRLLSDRFSAERPKGSFSTLEIQRTEQGDSAMYLCASSLDPWDRADHEQYFGPGTRLTVT.

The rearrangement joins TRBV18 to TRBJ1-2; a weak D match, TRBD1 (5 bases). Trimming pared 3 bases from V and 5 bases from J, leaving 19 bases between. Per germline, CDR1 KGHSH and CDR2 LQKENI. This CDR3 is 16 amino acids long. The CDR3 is CASSPGPGRMGYGYTF. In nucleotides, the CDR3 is TGTGCCAGCTCACCTGGGCCGGGACGGATGGGTTATGGCTACACCTTC.

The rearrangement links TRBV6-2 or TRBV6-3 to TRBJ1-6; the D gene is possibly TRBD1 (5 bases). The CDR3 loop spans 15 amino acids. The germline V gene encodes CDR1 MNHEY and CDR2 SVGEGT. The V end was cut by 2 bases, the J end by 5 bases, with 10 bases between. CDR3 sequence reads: CASSYRGRDNSPLHF. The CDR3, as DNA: TGTGCCAGCAGTTACCGGGGCAGGGATAATTCACCCCTCCACTTT.

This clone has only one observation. CDR3 in amino acids: CASSLAVNTEAFF. DNA for the CDR3: TGTGCCAGCAGCTTAGCTGTGAACACTGAAGCTTTCTTT. The chain uses TRBV11-2 and TRBJ1-1; D unresolved. With 1 base removed from V and 0 bases from J, the gap between germline ends came to 3 bases. The CDR3 spans 13 residues. Germline-derived CDR1 and CDR2 are SGHAT and FQNNGV. Supplemented by reference TRBV11-2 and TRBJ1-1, the full variable domain reads EAGVAQSPRYKIIEKRQSVAFWCNPISGHATLYWYQQILGQGPKLLIQFQNNGVVDDSQLPKDRFSAERLKGVDSTLKIQPAKLEDSAVYLCASSLAVNTEAFFGQGTRLTVV.

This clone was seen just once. CDR3 in DNA: TGTGCCAGTAGCACAGGAGTCCAAGAGACCCAGTACTTC. This codes for CASSTGVQETQYF. J is TRBJ2-5 and V is TRBV19, with D maybe TRBD1 (5 bases). Germline V CDR1 and CDR2: LNHDA, SQIVND (reference sequence). The CDR3 spans 13 residues. The germline V and J ends were trimmed by 6 bases and 1 base, with 9 bases remaining between them.

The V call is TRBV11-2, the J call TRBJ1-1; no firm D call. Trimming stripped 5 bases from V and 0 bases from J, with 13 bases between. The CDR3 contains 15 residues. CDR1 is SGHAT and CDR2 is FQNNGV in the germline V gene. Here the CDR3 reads CASSPHDRMNTEAFF. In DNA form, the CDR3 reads TGTGCCAGCAGCCCGCACGACCGAATGAACACTGAAGCTTTCTTT. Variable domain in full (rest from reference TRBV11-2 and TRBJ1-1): EAGVAQSPRYKIIEKRQSVAFWCNPISGHATLYWYQQILGQGPKLLIQFQNNGVVDDSQLPKDRFSAERLKGVDSTLKIQPAKLEDSAVYLCASSPHDRMNTEAFFGQGTRLTVV.

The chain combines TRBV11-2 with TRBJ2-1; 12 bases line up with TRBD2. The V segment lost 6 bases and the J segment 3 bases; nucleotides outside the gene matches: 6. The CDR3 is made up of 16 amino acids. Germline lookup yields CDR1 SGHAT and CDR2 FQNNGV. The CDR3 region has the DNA TGTGCCAGCAGATCGAGGACTAGCGGGAACTACAATGAGCAGTTCTTC. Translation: CASRSRTSGNYNEQFF.

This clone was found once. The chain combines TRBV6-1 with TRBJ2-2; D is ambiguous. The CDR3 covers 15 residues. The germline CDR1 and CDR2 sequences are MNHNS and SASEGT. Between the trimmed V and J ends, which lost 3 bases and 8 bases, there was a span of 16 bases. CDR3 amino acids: CASSDRQGTLGELFF. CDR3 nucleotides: TGTGCCAGCAGTGACAGGCAAGGAACCCTTGGGGAGCTGTTTTTT.

The CDR3 bases are TGTGCCAGCAGTGAATGGTCCAATTCCGGGACCTCAACCTACGAGCAGTACTTC. Its protein product is CASSEWSNSGTSTYEQYF. The V and J genes are TRBV6-1 and TRBJ2-7; D may correspond to TRBD1 or TRBD2 (5 bases each). The length of the CDR3 is 18 residues. CDR1 is MNHNS, CDR2 SASEGT, per germline. The ends were cut back, 2 bases at V and 2 bases at J, with 22 bases in the middle.

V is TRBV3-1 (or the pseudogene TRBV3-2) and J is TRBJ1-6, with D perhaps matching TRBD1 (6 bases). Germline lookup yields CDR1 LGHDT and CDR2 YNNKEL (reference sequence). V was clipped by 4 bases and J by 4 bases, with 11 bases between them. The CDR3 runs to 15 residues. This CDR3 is CASSLSDSYNSPLHF. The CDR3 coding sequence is TGTGCCAGCAGCCTTTCGGACAGTTATAATTCACCCCTCCACTTT.

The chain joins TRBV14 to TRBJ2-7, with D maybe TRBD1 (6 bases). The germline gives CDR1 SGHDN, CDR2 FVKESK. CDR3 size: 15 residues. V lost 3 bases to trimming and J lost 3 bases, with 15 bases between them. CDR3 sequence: CASSQIGTTYYEQYF. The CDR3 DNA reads TGTGCCAGCAGCCAGATCGGGACAACCTACTACGAGCAGTACTTC.

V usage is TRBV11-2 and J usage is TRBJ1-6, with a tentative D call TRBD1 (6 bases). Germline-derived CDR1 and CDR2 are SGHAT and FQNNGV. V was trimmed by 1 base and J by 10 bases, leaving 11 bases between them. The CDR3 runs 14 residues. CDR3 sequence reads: CASSLGRGGSPLHF. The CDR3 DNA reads TGTGCCAGCAGCTTAGGCAGGGGAGGCTCACCCCTCCACTTT.